Reported below is one T cell receptor (beta chain). The antigen remains unidentified. Trimming took off 0 bases at V and 0 bases at J, with 10 bases between the two ends. Germline CDR1 reads SGDLS; CDR2 reads YYNGEE. The length of the CDR3 is 16 residues. MiXCR, run by TCRdb on the RT-PCR reads, gives a single entry per CDR3 protein. The sample contains roughly 500,000 distinct CDR3 sequences, about 25% of which appear only once. This entry belongs to a study of response to subunit inactivated influenza vaccine. Overall study findings and caveats: Authors suggested each seasonal flu vaccination may recruit only limited numbers of new T cells.

The chain combines TRBV9 with TRBJ2-1; perhaps TRBD2 as D (5 bases). The origin of this receptor is a man aged 50-60 years who received an inactivated influenza vaccine. Sequencing used CD4+ T cells sorted from PBMCs, obtained more than 4 days after vaccination. CDR3 sequence (DNA): TGTGCCAGCAGCGTAGAGCCTAGCCACTCCTACAATGAGCAGTTCTTC. The encoded protein is CASSVEPSHSYNEQFF.